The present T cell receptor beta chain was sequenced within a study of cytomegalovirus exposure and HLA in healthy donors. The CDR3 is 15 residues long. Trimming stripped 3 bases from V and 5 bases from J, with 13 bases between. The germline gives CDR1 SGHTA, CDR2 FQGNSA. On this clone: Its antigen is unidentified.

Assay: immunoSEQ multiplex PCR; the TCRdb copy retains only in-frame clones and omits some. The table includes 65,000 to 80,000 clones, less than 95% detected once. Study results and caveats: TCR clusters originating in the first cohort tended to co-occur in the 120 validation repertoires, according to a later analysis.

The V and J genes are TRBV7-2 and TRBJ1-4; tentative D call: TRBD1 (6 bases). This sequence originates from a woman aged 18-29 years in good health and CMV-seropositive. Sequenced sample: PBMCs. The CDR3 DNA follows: TGTGCCAGCAGCTTTTCAGGGGTCACAAATGAAAAACTGTTTTTT. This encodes CASSFSGVTNEKLFF.